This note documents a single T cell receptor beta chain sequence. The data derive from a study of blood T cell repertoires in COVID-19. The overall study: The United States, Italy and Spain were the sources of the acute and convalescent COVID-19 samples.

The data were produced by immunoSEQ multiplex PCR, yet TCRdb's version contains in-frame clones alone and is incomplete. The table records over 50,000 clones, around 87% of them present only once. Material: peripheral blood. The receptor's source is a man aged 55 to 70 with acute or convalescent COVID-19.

The CDR3 region has the DNA TGTGCCAGCAGTAAGCCTGGACAGTCAGAGACCCAGTACTTC. As protein: CASSKPGQSETQYF. This rearrangement joins TRBV27 to TRBJ2-5, with TRBD1 as a possible D gene (6 bases). Per germline, CDR1 MNHEY and CDR2 SMNVEV (reference sequence). This CDR3 comprises 14 residues. The ends were cut back, 5 bases at V and 4 bases at J, with 14 bases in the middle.